This T cell receptor (beta chain) is drawn from a study of cytomegalovirus exposure and HLA in healthy donors (dated by TCRdb to about 2017). Turning to the overall study: An earlier analysis of some 620 of the donors reported 250 to 300 Gb of sequence data and 117 million unique TCR beta sequences obtained from about 200 million T cells. Among the approximately 400 genotyped donors, 75% to 90% belonged to the genetic ancestry cluster associated with self-reported Caucasian donors. Typing coverage differed by locus: A, B, C, DRB1 and DQB1 were typed in about 620-640 donors, DQA1 in 522, DPA1 in approximately 600, and DPB1 in 450 to 480. A separate validation cohort of some 130 different subjects was used in addition to the approximately 700-subject first cohort. All discovery cohort repertoires had been generated using a single sequencing platform. The study profiled the T cell repertoires of about 720 subjects by immunosequencing and related them to cytomegalovirus serostatus. Alongside the repertoire data, information on donor age, sex, ethnicity and CMV serostatus was compiled. To predict cytomegalovirus infection status, the study brought together high-throughput TCR immunosequencing, statistical association of individual TCRs with disease status, and machine learning. Class I and class II HLA loci were covered by the typing at four-digit resolution. A later genetic analysis used genome-wide SNP genotypes for about three fifths of the roughly 700 donors, treating that subset as a discovery cohort. An earlier analysis of approximately 580 of the donors used high-throughput TCR beta sequencing to judge whether each TCR beta V gene segment behaved as functional or pseudogenic. A later analysis re-examined previously published TCR beta repertoires from 500 to 700 donors and added high-resolution HLA genotyping to investigate patterns of TCR occurrence. Across approximately 400 genotyped donors of the cohort, an average of approximately 200,000 unique TCR beta nucleotide sequences per donor were sequenced, and roughly 17% of those sequences were non-productive. The later analysis used no new phenotypic data to find candidate immune exposures, relying instead on TCR beta sequences and their occurrence across donors. An early release covering over 500 HLA-typed donors comprised 300 to 350 gigabases of sequencing data and 65 million to 100 million unique TCR sequences. The study aimed to test whether signatures of past pathogen exposure could be identified by cataloging public T cell receptors. Several DR-DQ haplotypes were handled as single units for association and clustering because linkage in the cohort was strong.

The library was obtained by the immunoSEQ multiplex PCR assay. A mixture of 60 forward primers for TCR Vbeta segments and 13 reverse primers for TCR Jbeta segments was used in the multiplex PCR. The CDR3 region of rearranged TCR beta genes was amplified from genomic DNA by a multiplex PCR assay. The amplified TCR beta libraries were sequenced on the Illumina HiSeq System as 87-base-pair reads. Per the authors' processing: A later analysis tallied tens of millions of unique TCR beta chains across the 666 repertoires, and approximately 12 million of those chains were shared by two or more donors. Raw reads were error-corrected and collapsed into unique sequences with a nearest-neighbor algorithm that merged closely related sequences to remove PCR and sequencing errors. V, D and J gene segments were assigned by aligning CDR3 sequences to IMGT reference sequences. Each retained sequence needed at least a six-nucleotide match to both a V gene segment and a J gene segment. A rearrangement was called productive if the CDR3 had no stop codons and remained in frame with V and J, and every other rearrangement was called non-productive. Following IMGT convention, CDR3 was defined as the stretch from the second conserved V-encoded cysteine to the conserved J-encoded phenylalanine. The earlier analysis of 587 of the donors excluded sequences that lacked an unambiguous match to a single V gene segment. In an earlier analysis of about 590 of the donors, a V segment was called functional when productive rearrangements were above 56.7%, and segregating when the standard deviation between donors exceeded 5%. A statistical classification framework was developed to diagnose cytomegalovirus status using the catalog of TCR beta chain sequences. In a later analysis, V and J genes were assigned by comparing TCR nucleotide sequences against IMGT/GENE-DB human TR gene sequences. In a later analysis, CDR3 sequences and most-parsimonious VDJ recombination scenarios were assigned using the TCRdist pipeline. A later analysis defined each TCR beta chain by its CDR3 amino acid sequence plus V-gene family, and excluded reads lacking a unique V-gene family. To address suspected cross-contamination and a sequencing artifact, a later analysis removed under 600 highly shared, low-generation-probability nucleotide sequences. In a later analysis, a clonal expansion index was calculated for each public chain from normalized within-repertoire ranks of inferred template counts. In a later analysis, generation probabilities were computed with a VDJ recombination model fitted to out-of-frame rearrangements, and the resulting probabilities were checked against IGoR. In a later analysis, TCR-TCR, TCR-HLA and TCR-CMV co-occurrence was scored with hypergeometric tests, and a repertoire-size bias correction was applied to TCR pairs. To estimate false discovery rates, a later analysis permuted the HLA or CMV assignments 20 times. In a later analysis, co-occurring TCRs were grouped using DBSCAN, and TCRdist sequence similarity was added for clustering within HLA-allele-positive subsets. Co-occurrence clustering excluded repertoires with fewer than 30,000 or more than 120,000 public chains, plus five with anomalous nucleotide sharing. Held by TCRdb, this immuneACCESS table contains in-frame sequences only and omits some clones. Under half of the omission traces to an unresolved V gene where checked; the cause of the rest is unknown. The V and J calls and the clone size are those of that table, but D and trimming were determined from the DNA. Across this sample there are 100,000 to 150,000 clones, with 60% to 80% seen only once. The ten biggest clones cover 0.8% to 0.95% of the sample.

The cohort consisted of 650 to 850 healthy bone marrow donors. Cohort members were all nominally healthy when sampled, although unrecorded immune exposures were likely present. The donor was CMV seronegative and was included in the group of several hundred seronegative cohort members. Each donor provided a peripheral blood sample, and peripheral blood mononuclear cells were used for TCR beta sequencing. The Qiagen DNeasy Blood Extraction Kit was used to extract genomic DNA from the blood cell samples. The research as a whole found: A later analysis reported that several top co-occurrence clusters appeared linked to parvovirus B19, influenza, CMV and Epstein-Barr virus. In a later analysis, HLA-associated TCR beta chains showed more clonal expansion and lower generation probabilities than non-associated chains that were equally common. A cluster of highly shared sequence variants was judged likely to be a technical artifact of the sequencing pipeline. Strong co-occurrence of HLA alleles, especially DR and DQ, made assigning TCR associations to individual alleles difficult. The presence/absence analyses assumed that sequencing depth was roughly uniform across donors, and that assumption may not be true. Because some donors lacked HLA typing at each locus, the association tests relied only on the typed subset. In this cohort, only TCR beta chains were sequenced, and detectable features were limited by the absence of alpha or paired-chain data. In an earlier analysis of more than 450 of the donors, most TCR beta V segments were observed in productive rearrangements about 90% or about 30% of the time, broadly matching IMGT annotations. In vitro tests confirmed that a few of the cytomegalovirus-associated TCR beta chains recognize cytomegalovirus antigens. Cytomegalovirus status was reported to be diagnosed by the classifier with high specificity and sensitivity in both the original and validation cohorts. In a later analysis, most CMV-associated TCR beta chains were found to appear HLA-restricted, with HLA associations seemingly driven largely by CMV exposure. A further reported finding was that TCR beta sequences accurately predicted the HLA-A and HLA-B alleles for most subjects in the first cohort. According to a later genetic analysis, donors in an Asian-associated ancestry cluster had fewer N-insertions in productive TCRs than the approximately 630-donor mean. Some IMGT-functional V segments, including TRBV6-2 and TRBV6-3, could not be distinguished by the 87-base-pair reads and were therefore excluded. At a false discovery rate of 0.05, a later analysis linked 15,000 to 20,000 TCR beta sequences to specific HLA alleles. The study gave a list of about 170 TCR beta chains associated with cytomegalovirus. In a later genetic analysis, a missense DCLRE1C variant was associated with V-gene and J-gene trimming of TCR beta chains, and the association was replicated in an independent cohort. A later analysis found that TCR association rates varied across HLA loci, with DRB1 alleles showing the most associated TCRs and HLA-C alleles the fewest. Correlated functional status among segregating V segments might reflect linkage disequilibrium, but an unknown experimental factor could not be ruled out. CMV serostatus was the only immune exposure information available for the cohort. Across donors, most TCR sequences were observed very rarely, whereas some public TCRs were present in many individuals. Because counts were too low, seventeen rarely observed V segments, including chromosome 9 orphons, were left out of the earlier analysis of 587 of the donors. The authors suggested that the approach could potentially be generalized to other disease states and immunological phenotypes.

Reading the germline V gene (reference sequence) gives CDR1 SGHKS and CDR2 YYEKEE. V is shortened by 4 bases, J by 3 bases, and the region joining them spans 17 bases. Spanning cysteine to phenylalanine, the CDR3 consists of 16 amino acids. Kept here is only the CDR3 DNA, which spans 48 bases and is read in frame from base 1. With regard to this clone: This receptor's antigen is unknown. No much larger clone is present one base from it, and per-base qualities are unavailable.

The source material was PBMCs. The chain is made from TRBV5-5 and TRBJ2-1, with TRBD2 as a weak D call on 5 bases. The receptor comes from an older woman in good health and CMV-seronegative. The base sequence is TGTGCCAGCAGCGTGTTTCGGGGTGAGGGCTACAATGAGCAGTTCTTC. The resulting protein is CASSVFRGEGYNEQFF.